This paragraph covers one T cell receptor beta chain sequence. The antigen this receptor binds is unknown. Base qualities are missing; no much larger clone stands one base away. Libraries were made using the immunoSEQ multiplex PCR assay. The table comes from immuneACCESS by way of TCRdb, which keeps in-frame sequences with V and J called. Part of the clones is missing from these tables; in studies checked, under half for an unresolved V gene and the rest for unknown reasons. In all, the sample holds over 20,000 clones, and 80% to 90% of those were seen once. The biggest ten clones account for roughly 5% of the sample. This sample stems from a study of T cell changes during pregnancy in multiple sclerosis (dated by TCRdb to between 2018 and 2021). For the study in its entirety: Changes in the T cell repertoire over the course of pregnancy were examined in this study in women with multiple sclerosis.

The CDR3 numbers 14 residues from cysteine through phenylalanine. Only the CDR3 region is kept as DNA, spanning 42 bases read in frame from base 1. This sequence uses TRBV1 and TRBJ2-5; TRBD2, the table's D call, lacks a check against the DNA. TRBV1 is classified as a pseudogene. The sequences come from CD8+ T cells from peripheral blood mononuclear cells, collected in the second trimester of pregnancy. The source of this sequence is a female donor in good health, enrolled as a control in a pregnancy study. The CDR3 corresponds to CTSSHELAGETQYF. The DNA is as follows: TGCACCAGCAGCCATGAACTAGCGGGAGAGACCCAGTACTTC.